Following are 5 T cell receptor gamma chains from one sample sequenced in a study of Vδ1+ human thymocytes. General study points: Thymic TRG and TRD repertoires appeared highly polyclonal.

The template was reverse-transcribed extracted RNA. The CDR3 regions were amplified by multiplex PCR from V-gene primers to a constant-region primer. TCRdb re-called clones from the multiplex PCR reads using CATT. This table holds 35,000 or so gamma-chain clones, around 20% found once. Their target antigens are unknown. Sequencing input: Vdelta1+ gamma-delta thymocytes from the thymus. The subset: FACS-sorted CD3+ TCRalphabeta- TCRVdelta1+ TCRVdelta2- thymocytes. All receptors derive from a girl in the first two years of life who had congenital heart surgery.

The table lists this clone with a few counts. This rearrangement joins TRGV8 to TRGJ1 or TRGJ2. Trimming cost V 3 bases and J 10 bases; bases outside gene matches: 6. The germline V gene has CDR1 VENAVY and CDR2 YDSYNSRV. CDR3 length: 11 residues. The CDR3 loop is CATWDGPKKLF. DNA of the CDR3: TGTGCCACCTGGGATGGCCCCAAGAAACTCTTT.

As regards this clone: A much larger clone lies a single base off, so this may be a read error. The chain joins TRGV2 to TRGJ1 or TRGJ2. V was pared by 2 bases and J by 10 bases, with 2 bases of the junction left unmatched. This CDR3 has 10 amino acids. Germline V gene data show CDR1 as EGSNGY and CDR2 as YDSYNSKV. CDR3: CATWDEKKLF. The CDR3 DNA reads as TGTGCCACCTGGGACGAAAAGAAACTCTTT.

This clone has only a few counts. Other DNA sequences in the same sample also yield this CDR3. The chain has TRGV4 and TRGJ1 or TRGJ2. This CDR3 region has 13 residues. Germline CDR1 is EGSTGY and CDR2 is YDSYTSSV. Germline trimming cut 3 bases from V and 4 bases from J; bases unmatched to any gene: 6. The CDR3 DNA reads TGTGCCACCTGGGATAGTCGGTATTATAAGAAACTCTTT. Amino acids: CATWDSRYYKKLF.

This chain joins TRGV3 and TRGJ1 or TRGJ2. V shed 6 bases and J 6 bases; nucleotides not matched to a gene: 8. The CDR3 sequence is 12 residues long. CDR1 and CDR2 from the germline V gene are VTNTFY and YDVSTARD (reference sequence). Here the CDR3 reads CATWWAGYKKLF. The CDR3 DNA sequence: TGTGCCACCTGGTGGGCGGGTTATAAGAAACTCTTT.

This clone was counted between two and nine times. V usage is TRGV2 and J usage is TRGJ1 or TRGJ2. From germline, CDR1 is EGSNGY and CDR2 YDSYNSKV. The CDR3 is 13 residues long. After removal of 5 bases from V and 2 bases from J, the junction contained 6 bases not matched to a gene. The CDR3 DNA sequence: TGTGCCACCTGGGCGGAACATTATTATAAGAAACTCTTT. Translating gives CATWAEHYYKKLF.